Below, one T cell receptor beta chain is given with its context. The antigen this receptor binds is unknown. Per-base quality was not reported, and no clone a single base away is much larger than it. This entry comes from a study of CD8 T cells in Susac syndrome (dated by TCRdb to 2018 to 2020). Looking at the study overall: Whether CD8+ T cell activation and differentiation in Susac syndrome was antigen driven was tested using repertoire sequencing. The study compared CD8+ T cell repertoire clonality among 11 to 12 healthy donors, 14 Susac syndrome patients and about 16 multiple sclerosis patients.

RNA was extracted with the RNeasy kit and roughly 0.45 to 1 ug was reverse transcribed using random hexamers. The immunoSEQ multiplex PCR assay, covering 54 Vbeta and 13 Jbeta segments, was used to amplify TCR beta CDR3 regions. PCR amplification bias was corrected using a synthetic template baseline for primer optimization and computational correction. In the original analysis: Only productive sequences were kept, with reads annotated to V, D and J genes according to IMGT and analyzed in immunoSEQ Analyzer. To calculate clonality, Shannon entropy was normalized by log2 of the number of productive unique sequences and then subtracted from one. Public and private clones were assessed among the 100 most prevalent clones of each patient and control. Clones were defined as Susac-specific if absent from the healthy and MS cohorts, from 1052 published viral clones and from other ImmuneACCESS disease sequences. Using fastp at Q25 and MiXCR, TCRdb reprocessed the public reads and kept productive beta chains. Every CDR3 protein is listed once, alongside the most common genes and DNA of its rows. The V and J calls, along with clone size, are taken from TCRdb and not from the paper's own processing. Here the sample has some 300,000 distinct CDR3 sequences; approximately 89% occur a single time. The top ten clones comprise less than 0.2% of the sample.

The CDR3 measures 16 amino acids from cysteine to phenylalanine. Only CDR3 DNA remains: 48 bases, in frame from the first base. V loses 1 base, J loses 8 bases, and the germline ends lie 17 bases apart. Taken from the germline V gene, the CDR1 and CDR2 loops are MGHRA and YSYEKL. High-throughput TCR beta sequencing profiled peripheral blood CD8+ and CD4+ T cells from healthy donors, Susac syndrome patients and multiple sclerosis patients. The multiple sclerosis controls were treatment-naive patients whose relapsing-remitting disease, either stable or active, fulfilled the revised McDonald criteria. Bulk CD8+ and CD4+ T cells were purified magnetically by negative isolation, whereas CD8+ TEMRA cells were enriched by FACS. Blood was drawn into EDTA tubes, processed within 24 hours, and PBMCs were isolated by density gradient centrifugation. PBMCs intended for TCR sequencing were cryopreserved in liquid nitrogen and thawed later in a water bath at 37 degrees C. The sorted or isolated CD4+, CD8+ and CD8+ TEMRA cells had a purity of 90% or higher.

The research as a whole found: The TCR sequencing and HLA analysis was acknowledged to have included a relatively small number of individuals.

The V and J genes are TRBV4-1 and TRBJ1-4, with the D gene uncertain. Sequenced sample: CD8+ T cells from PBMCs. The sequence was obtained from a human donor with multiple sclerosis. The CDR3 protein: CASSQGTSTAGEKLFF. The bases are TGCGCCAGCAGCCAAGGTACATCCACCGCTGGGGAAAAACTGTTTTTT.